Presented here are 28 T cell receptor beta chains from one specimen sequenced in a study of shared T cell receptors in the human thymus. Clones were sequenced by immunoSEQ multiplex PCR, and TCRdb holds only the in-frame ones, with some missing. The sample has some 660,000 clones; more than 70% are singletons. These records were also assigned to another study, of human thymus T cells.

Material: thymocytes. The receptors originated from a boy under two years old with a congenital heart defect.

The CDR3 here is CASSIGAGGLAGETQYF. Here the CDR3 DNA reads TGTGCCAGCAGCATCGGGGCAGGAGGACTAGCGGGAGAGACCCAGTACTTC. This chain joins TRBV7-7 and TRBJ2-5, with TRBD2 identical over 11 bases. The length of the CDR3 is 17 residues. The trim removed 5 bases at V and 4 bases at J, leaving 12 bases unmatched. CDR1 and CDR2 (germline): SSHAT, FNYEAQ (reference sequence).

The chain joins TRBV28 to TRBJ2-7; 10 bases are a match to TRBD2. In germline, CDR1 is MDHEN, CDR2 SYDVKM. The CDR3 sequence is 16 residues long. Losses at the gene ends were 7 bases for V and 3 bases for J; bases not matched to a gene: 12. CDR3 nucleotides: TGTGCCAGCACCCCGTCCCGAGCGGGAGGGATCTACGAGCAGTACTTC. Translation gives CASTPSRAGGIYEQYF.

The CDR3 bases are TGTGCCAGCAGTTCCGGGTCCAGCCAGCCCCAGCATTTT. Translating gives CASSSGSSQPQHF. The rearrangement links TRBV6-5 to TRBJ1-5; no clear D gene. CDR3 length: 13 amino acids. Germline values: CDR1 MNHEY, CDR2 SVGAGI. V lost 4 bases to trimming and J lost 7 bases, with 11 bases between them.

The chain employs TRBV7-6 and TRBJ2-3; TRBD1 agrees at 8 bases. V dropped 1 base and J dropped 4; count of bases not matched to a gene: 16. Germline V gives CDR1 SGHVS, CDR2 FNYEAQ. The CDR3 length is 19 residues. The CDR3 loop reads CASSLEWPRDRNGADTQYF. In DNA, the CDR3 is TGTGCCAGCAGCTTAGAGTGGCCCCGGGACAGGAATGGGGCAGATACGCAGTATTTT.

The count of this clone is one. The J gene is TRBJ2-6, the V gene TRBV7-3; TRBD1 agrees at 9 bases. CDR3 length: 17 residues. Losses at the gene ends were 7 bases for V and 0 bases for J; bases not matched to a gene: 7. The germline V gene has CDR1 SGHTA and CDR2 FQGTGA. CDR3 DNA: TGTGCCAGCACCATCACAGGGGGCGACTCTGGGGCCAACGTCCTGACTTTC. It yields the protein CASTITGGDSGANVLTF.

The V gene is TRBV7-9, the J gene TRBJ2-7, with 9 bases identical to TRBD1. Germline assignment: CDR1 SEHNR and CDR2 FQNEAQ (reference sequence). This CDR3 spans 16 amino acids. V was pared by 5 bases and J by 0 bases, with 8 bases of the junction left unmatched. DNA of the CDR3: TGTGCCAGCAGCGTAACAGACAGGGGGAGCTCCTACGAGCAGTACTTC. It translates to CASSVTDRGSSYEQYF. Combining the CDR3 with reference TRBV7-9 and TRBJ2-7 gives the whole variable domain DTGVSQNPRHKITKRGQNVTFRCDPISEHNRLYWYRQTLGQGPEFLTYFQNEAQLEKSRLLSDRFSAERPKGSFSTLEIQRTEQGDSAMYLCASSVTDRGSSYEQYFGPGTRLTVT.

In the case of this clone: Compared with germline, one end of the junction differs, possibly owing to a read error. The sample carries other DNA sequences with the same CDR3. The J gene is TRBJ1-6, the V gene TRBV28; a possible D gene is TRBD1 (5 bases). The CDR3 is 14 residues long. The V gene's germline CDR1 is MDHEN and CDR2 SYDVKM. For the CDR3, the DNA is TGTGCCAGCAGTTTCGGGGAGGGGAATTCCCCCCTCCACTTT. The encoded protein is CASSFGEGNSPLHF.

Comments on this clone: The sample holds other DNA sequences that translate to the same CDR3. This rearrangement joins TRBV28 to TRBJ1-2; 9 bases are a match to TRBD1. The CDR3 has 14 amino acids. Germline V CDR1 and CDR2: MDHEN, SYDVKM. Trimming removed 2 bases from V and 5 bases from J; junction bases left unmatched: 3. The DNA for the CDR3 is TGTGCCAGCAGTTTAGGGACAGGGAATTATGGCTACACCTTC. Its translation: CASSLGTGNYGYTF.

The rearrangement uses TRBV28 and TRBJ2-6; 8 positions agree with TRBD1. This CDR3 contains 18 residues. V lost 7 bases and J lost 0; bases outside the gene matches: 11. Germline V gives CDR1 MDHEN, CDR2 SYDVKM. The DNA of the CDR3 is TGTGCCAGCACCTATAGCAGGGGGCATTTCTCTGGGGCCAACGTCCTGACTTTC. Protein product: CASTYSRGHFSGANVLTF.

The chain employs TRBV28 and TRBJ1-2; D is perhaps TRBD1 (6 bases). CDR1 is MDHEN, CDR2 SYDVKM, per germline. This CDR3 region has 14 residues. V lost 7 bases and J 4 bases, leaving 16 bases between the germline ends. DNA of the CDR3: TGTGCCAGCATTGGGGACACCGATTTCTATGGCTACACCTTC. It specifies CASIGDTDFYGYTF.

This clone appeared a few times. A read error may produce the germline difference seen at one junction end. This chain joins TRBV19 and TRBJ1-6; tentative D call: TRBD1 (5 bases). Germline V gives CDR1 LNHDA, CDR2 SQIVND (reference sequence). CDR3 size: 13 residues. CDR3: CASSLEDRSPLHF. The CDR3 nucleotides read TGTGCCAGTAGTTTAGAAGACAGATCACCCCTCCACTTT.

The chain recombines TRBV7-8 with TRBJ2-7; D unresolved. CDR3 length equals 16 residues. Germline V gene data show CDR1 as SGHVS and CDR2 as FQNEAQ. Trimming removed 4 bases at V and 2 bases at J, with 18 bases between. CDR3 sequence (DNA): TGTGCCAGCAGCTCCCATGCTCAGCGTAGCCCCTACGAGCAGTACTTC. Encoded protein: CASSSHAQRSPYEQYF.

The sample holds a few counts of this clone. V and J are TRBV7-2 and TRBJ2-3, with TRBD1 matching 7 bases. The germline V gene encodes CDR1 SGHTA and CDR2 FQGNSA. With 5 bases clipped from V and 2 bases from J, the junction kept 10 bases outside the gene matches. The CDR3 extends over 16 amino acids. Written as DNA, the CDR3 is TGTGCCAGCAGCCCAACCCCCGGGACAGCCACAGATACGCAGTATTTT. It specifies CASSPTPGTATDTQYF.

The chain joins TRBV30 to TRBJ2-6; D gene unclear. The CDR3 consists of 15 residues. The germline CDR1 and CDR2 sequences are GTSNPN and SVGIG (reference sequence). Trimming removed 4 bases from V and 0 bases from J, with 10 bases in between. The CDR3 reads CAWTARVSGANVLTF. CDR3 DNA: TGTGCCTGGACTGCGCGTGTCTCTGGGGCCAACGTCCTGACTTTC.

The table lists this clone with a count of one. The genes are TRBV11-2 and TRBJ2-7, with 7 bases aligning to TRBD1. Germline-derived CDR1 and CDR2 are SGHAT and FQNNGV. The CDR3 is 18 amino acids. V was clipped by 1 base and J by 4 bases; unmatched bases: 16. The CDR3 loop is CASSLASPDRKSSYEQYF. As DNA, the CDR3 is TGTGCCAGCAGCTTAGCTTCCCCGGACAGGAAATCTTCTTACGAGCAGTACTTC.

V is TRBV27 and J is TRBJ2-2; 7 bases are shared with TRBD2. V lost 0 bases and J lost 3; bases outside the gene matches: 7. CDR1 and CDR2 (germline): MNHEY, SMNVEV (reference sequence). The CDR3 runs to 17 residues. CDR3 in DNA: TGTGCCAGCAGTTTATCTGGGTTGGCGGGAGACACCGGGGAGCTGTTTTTT. Encoded protein: CASSLSGLAGDTGELFF.

V usage is TRBV6-4 and J usage is TRBJ1-4; TRBD1 might be the D (5 bases). Trimming cost V 3 bases and J 6 bases, with 11 bases left between them. The CDR3 has 14 amino acids. Germline V gene lookup returns CDR1 MRHNA and CDR2 SNTAGT. The CDR3 here is CASSDGGLHEKLFF. The DNA for the CDR3 is TGTGCCAGCAGTGATGGGGGGTTACATGAAAAACTGTTTTTT.

The V call is TRBV9, the J call TRBJ2-5, with a weak D call TRBD2 (6 bases). Trimming took off 0 bases at V and 5 bases at J, with 17 bases between the two ends. Germline CDR1 is SGDLS and CDR2 is YYNGEE. This CDR3 region has 16 residues. The CDR3 loop reads CASSVEGRPGVETQYF. In nucleotides, the CDR3 is TGTGCCAGCAGCGTAGAGGGACGTCCGGGGGTTGAGACCCAGTACTTC.

The V gene is TRBV4-3, the J gene TRBJ1-2; D unclear. Germline values: CDR1 LGHNA, CDR2 YSLEER. The length of the CDR3 is 14 residues. Between the trimmed V and J ends, which lost 0 bases and 13 bases, there was a span of 18 bases. Here the CDR3 DNA reads TGCGCCAGCAGCCAAGATCTTTCGCTAGTGGAATGCACCTTC. Translating it yields CASSQDLSLVECTF.

The V call is TRBV7-2, the J call TRBJ1-2; D remains unclear. Looked up from germline, CDR1 is SGHTA and CDR2 is FQGNSA. V was cut by 0 bases and J by 2 bases, with 13 bases left in between. The length of the CDR3 is 16 residues. The CDR3, as DNA: TGTGCCAGCAGCTTAGCGGGAGAGACTCAGAACTATGGCTACACCTTC. It translates to CASSLAGETQNYGYTF.

This chain connects TRBV30 to TRBJ2-6; D is ambiguous. The CDR3 extends over 14 amino acids. Germline V gene sequence: CDR1 GTSNPN, CDR2 SVGIG (reference sequence). V lost 2 bases and J lost 1, with 6 bases in between. The DNA for the CDR3 is TGTGCCTGGAGTCTTTATTCTGGGGCCAACGTCCTGACTTTC. This codes for CAWSLYSGANVLTF.

This chain uses TRBV7-9 with TRBJ1-1, with D perhaps TRBD1 (5 bases). V was shortened by 5 bases and J by 2 bases, with 18 bases between the two germline ends. The CDR3 is made up of 16 amino acids. Germline V CDR1 and CDR2: SEHNR, FQNEAQ (reference sequence). The CDR3 nucleotides read TGTGCCAGCAGCCTCTCTCGACAGTTCGATAACACTGAAGCTTTCTTT. It is translated as CASSLSRQFDNTEAFF. Combining the CDR3 with reference TRBV7-9 and TRBJ1-1 gives the whole variable domain DTGVSQNPRHKITKRGQNVTFRCDPISEHNRLYWYRQTLGQGPEFLTYFQNEAQLEKSRLLSDRFSAERPKGSFSTLEIQRTEQGDSAMYLCASSLSRQFDNTEAFFGQGTRLTVV.

The rearrangement links TRBV7-2 to TRBJ2-3; TRBD2 aligns across 8 bases. Germline V gene lookup returns CDR1 SGHTA and CDR2 FQGNSA. Losses at the gene ends were 4 bases for V and 2 bases for J; bases not matched to a gene: 8. This CDR3 comprises 16 residues. The CDR3 spells CASSSTGTRDTDTQYF. For the CDR3, the DNA is TGTGCCAGCAGCTCAACCGGGACTAGAGACACAGATACGCAGTATTTT.

This chain joins TRBV12-5 and TRBJ2-1; 8 nucleotides align to TRBD2. Germline CDR1 reads LGHNT; CDR2 reads FRNRAP. Trimming took 5 bases from V and 8 from J; bases not matched to a gene: 8. This CDR3 comprises 14 residues. DNA of the CDR3: TGTGCTAGTGGTCCCAAGCGGGAGTTCGATGAGCAGTTCTTC. Translation: CASGPKREFDEQFF.

For this clone: The same CDR3 arises from other DNA sequences in this sample as well. This sequence joins TRBV5-1 and TRBJ2-5, with 7 bases fitting TRBD1. The junction had 2 bases not matched to a gene; V was cut back by 4 bases and J by 2 bases. The CDR3 has 13 residues. Germline loops: CDR1 SGHRS, CDR2 YFSETQ. The CDR3 DNA reads as TGCGCCAGCAGCCCGGGACAGCAAGAGACCCAGTACTTC. Amino acids: CASSPGQQETQYF.

The V gene is TRBV6-5, the J gene TRBJ2-3, with 8 positions matching TRBD1. The CDR3 loop spans 15 amino acids. V gave up 5 bases and J gave up 6 bases; unmatched junction bases: 10. Germline assignment: CDR1 MNHEY and CDR2 SVGAGI. CDR3 in amino acids: CASSPGTGPGDTQYF. CDR3 in DNA: TGTGCCAGCAGTCCTGGGACAGGACCCGGGGATACGCAGTATTTT.

V and J are TRBV4-1 and TRBJ1-4, with TRBD1 identical over 9 bases. V shed 0 bases and J 6 bases; nucleotides not matched to a gene: 8. Germline V gene sequence: CDR1 MGHRA, CDR2 YSYEKL. This CDR3 comprises 17 residues. The CDR3 DNA follows: TGCGCCAGCAGCCAAGATTCCTCCTGGGACAGGGATGAAAAACTGTTTTTT. Its protein is CASSQDSSWDRDEKLFF.

The chain couples TRBV6-5 to TRBJ1-6; TRBD1 agrees at 8 bases. The CDR3 is 14 residues long. Germline V gene lookup returns CDR1 MNHEY and CDR2 SVGAGI. V lost 2 bases, J lost 6 bases, and 0 bases stayed unmatched. The CDR3 region is CASSYGQGNSPLHF. CDR3 DNA sequence: TGTGCCAGCAGTTACGGACAGGGTAATTCACCCCTCCACTTT.